A single TCR beta chain is shown here with its context. Only in-frame clones appear in the TCRdb table, and some are missing; sequencing was by immunoSEQ multiplex PCR. The sample includes about 270,000 clones, 70% to 90% of them seen just once. The data were obtained in a study of blood T cell repertoires in COVID-19. Per the germline V gene, CDR1 is MNHEY and CDR2 is SVGAGI. With 6 bases removed from V and 5 bases from J, the gap between germline ends came to 13 bases. This CDR3 comprises 13 residues. This TCR came from a woman in her 30s with acute COVID-19. The chain recombines TRBV6-5 with TRBJ1-2; D uncertain. Specimen: PBMCs or T cells enriched from blood (not recorded which). The CDR3 sequence: CASRGAYYYGYTF. CDR3 sequence (DNA): TGTGCCAGCAGGGGAGCATACTATTATGGCTACACCTTC.